Shown below are 28 T cell receptor beta chains from a single sample sequenced in a study of technical replicates of blood from a handful of donors. The method was immunoSEQ multiplex PCR; TCRdb's version includes in-frame clones alone and lacks a portion of them. Among tens of thousands of clones listed, 90% to 95% were seen once. The sample comprised PBMCs. These TCRs come from a human donor in good health. Some clones in this sample may be carry-over from other donors' samples.

V and J are TRBV6-1 and TRBJ1-1; 7 bases match TRBD1. The CDR3 spans 13 residues. V was clipped by 7 bases and J by 3 bases; unmatched bases: 5. Germline CDR1 MNHNS, CDR2 SASEGT. CDR3 sequence reads: CASNPGGYTEAFF. The CDR3 bases are TGTGCCAGCAACCCAGGGGGGTACACTGAAGCTTTCTTT.

V is TRBV10-3 and J is TRBJ2-5; D possibly corresponds to TRBD2 (6 bases). V lost 0 bases and J 3 bases, leaving 8 bases between the germline ends. This CDR3 comprises 14 residues. CDR1 is ENHRY and CDR2 is SYGVKD in the germline V gene. The CDR3 region is CAISESPSEETQYF. The CDR3 region has the DNA TGTGCCATCAGTGAGTCGCCTAGCGAAGAGACCCAGTACTTC.

The gene calls are TRBV5-4 and TRBJ2-7, with D hard to call. Looked up from germline, CDR1 is SGHNT and CDR2 is YYREEE (reference sequence). This CDR3 is built from 15 residues. V was cut by 6 bases and J by 0 bases, with 16 bases left in between. The CDR3 loop is CASTHCRDTSYEQYF. The CDR3, as DNA: TGTGCCAGCACCCACTGCCGAGACACCTCCTACGAGCAGTACTTC.

The CDR3: CACENSETQYF. The CDR3 DNA follows: TGTGCCTGTGAGAATTCGGAGACCCAGTACTTC. V gene TRBV30 combines with J gene TRBJ2-5; D gene ambiguous. V lost 6 bases to trimming and J lost 5 bases, with 10 bases between them. Germline CDR1 and CDR2: GTSNPN and SVGIG (reference sequence). The CDR3 consists of 11 residues. The full variable domain, in which reference TRBV30 and TRBJ2-5 provide the parts outside the CDR3, is SQTIHQWPATLVQPVGSPLSLECTVEGTSNPNLYWYRQAAGRGLQLLFYSVGIGQISSEVPQNLSASRPQDRQFILSSKKLLLSDSGFYLCACENSETQYFGPGTRLLVL.

The chain links TRBV7-8 to TRBJ1-4; TRBD1 matches at 8 bases. CDR3 length: 16 residues. Per the germline V gene, CDR1 is SGHVS and CDR2 is FQNEAQ. Trimming took 6 bases from V and 3 from J; bases not matched to a gene: 9. CDR3 DNA sequence: TGTGCCAGCAGGGACAGGGAGCCGGCGGCTAATGAAAAACTGTTTTTT. The encoded protein is CASRDREPAANEKLFF.

The gene calls are TRBV7-2 and TRBJ2-3; D is undetermined. The CDR3 covers 13 residues. The V end was cut by 5 bases, the J end by 2 bases, with 8 bases between. The V gene's germline CDR1 is SGHTA and CDR2 FQGNSA. CDR3 sequence: CASSIYNTDTQYF. As DNA, the CDR3 is TGTGCCAGCAGCATATATAACACAGATACGCAGTATTTT.

V usage is TRBV25-1 and J usage is TRBJ2-7; TRBD2 matches at 9 bases. The CDR3 loop spans 14 amino acids. Losses at the gene ends were 10 bases for V and 2 bases for J; bases not matched to a gene: 9. Germline-derived CDR1 and CDR2 are MGHDK and SYGVNS. The CDR3 nucleotides are TGTGCCACACCCACTAGCGGGTTTACCTACGAGCAGTACTTC. This codes for CATPTSGFTYEQYF.

The chain is built from TRBV7-9 and TRBJ1-6, with 7 bases identical to TRBD1. V lost 5 bases and J lost 5; bases outside the gene matches: 9. The V gene's germline CDR1 is SEHNR and CDR2 FQNEAQ (reference sequence). This CDR3 is built from 16 residues. The CDR3 sequence: CASSPGDSTNNSPLHF. CDR3 in DNA: TGTGCCAGCAGCCCCGGGGACAGCACAAATAATTCACCCCTCCACTTT.

The chain carries TRBV6-1 and TRBJ1-5; TRBD1 is a possible D gene (5 bases). Germline V lookup: CDR1 MNHNS, CDR2 SASEGT. The CDR3 spans 13 residues. Trimming took off 3 bases at V and 11 bases at J, with 14 bases between the two ends. In DNA form, the CDR3 reads TGTGCCAGCAGTGACGGGGGGATGGGGACCCAGCATTTT. Translating it yields CASSDGGMGTQHF.

This sequence joins TRBV5-4 and TRBJ2-1; D ambiguous. This CDR3 region has 15 residues. The germline V gene encodes CDR1 SGHNT and CDR2 YYREEE (reference sequence). V was trimmed by 0 bases and J by 0 bases, leaving 7 bases between them. Here the CDR3 DNA reads TGTGCCAGCAGCTTGGGCCCTAGCTCCTACAATGAGCAGTTCTTC. Translating it yields CASSLGPSSYNEQFF.

The chain carries TRBV5-1 and TRBJ1-2, with D perhaps TRBD1 (6 bases). Trimming took off 4 bases at V and 6 bases at J, with 10 bases between the two ends. Germline V gene data show CDR1 as SGHRS and CDR2 as YFSETQ. CDR3 length equals 12 residues. CDR3 in amino acids: CASSADSDGYTF. The CDR3 DNA reads TGCGCCAGCAGCGCGGACAGTGATGGCTACACCTTC.

V is TRBV6-4 and J is TRBJ2-1; D is perhaps TRBD2 (5 bases). Deletions cut 0 bases from V and 0 bases from J, with 9 bases between. CDR3 length: 16 residues. Looked up from germline, CDR1 is MRHNA and CDR2 is SNTAGT. CDR3 DNA sequence: TGTGCCAGCAGTGACTCGGCCAGCGGCTCCTACAATGAGCAGTTCTTC. Its translation is CASSDSASGSYNEQFF.

The gene calls are TRBV4-1 and TRBJ1-5, with 7 positions matching TRBD1. This CDR3 region has 16 residues. The V segment lost 0 bases and the J segment 6 bases; nucleotides outside the gene matches: 8. Germline CDR1 MGHRA, CDR2 YSYEKL. The CDR3 DNA reads TGCGCCAGCAGCCAAGACTGGGACAGTCGGTCTCAGCCCCAGCATTTT. It translates to CASSQDWDSRSQPQHF.

The chain combines TRBV2 with TRBJ2-1; 9 positions agree with TRBD1. Germline V gene sequence: CDR1 SNHLY, CDR2 FYNNEI. V lost 3 bases to trimming and J lost 2 bases; unmatched junction nucleotides: 11. The CDR3 covers 18 residues. The DNA of the CDR3 is TGTGCCAGCAGTGACCCAATAGGCACAGGGGGCGCCTACAATGAGCAGTTCTTC. This encodes CASSDPIGTGGAYNEQFF.

This chain joins TRBV7-2 and TRBJ2-5, with D possibly TRBD1 on 5 matching bases. V lost 5 bases and J 5 bases, leaving 12 bases between the germline ends. The CDR3 consists of 13 residues. Germline lookup yields CDR1 SGHTA and CDR2 FQGNSA. CDR3 coding DNA: TGTGCCAGCAGCCCCCAGGGTTTCGAGACCCAGTACTTC. It translates to CASSPQGFETQYF.

V and J are TRBV5-6 and TRBJ2-5; the D gene is possibly TRBD1 (6 bases). The CDR3 length is 15 residues. Germline V lookup: CDR1 SGHDT, CDR2 YYEEEE. V shed 0 bases and J shed 2 bases, with 11 bases lying between them. The CDR3 is CASSLAADRQETQYF. Written as DNA, the CDR3 is TGTGCCAGCAGCTTGGCCGCCGACAGGCAAGAGACCCAGTACTTC. The full variable domain, completed using reference TRBV5-6 and TRBJ2-5, is DAGVTQSPTHLIKTRGQQVTLRCSPKSGHDTVSWYQQALGQGPQFIFQYYEEEERQRGNFPDRFSGHQFPNYSSELNVNALLLGDSALYLCASSLAADRQETQYFGPGTRLLVL.

V is TRBV4-1 and J is TRBJ2-3, with a tentative D call TRBD2 (5 bases). CDR3 size: 16 residues. Germline CDR1 MGHRA, CDR2 YSYEKL. Trimming stripped 0 bases from V and 0 bases from J, with 10 bases between. This CDR3 is CASSQDQADSTDTQYF. The DNA of the CDR3 is TGCGCCAGCAGCCAAGATCAAGCGGATAGCACAGATACGCAGTATTTT.

The chain has TRBV7-2 and TRBJ2-7, with 7 bases fitting TRBD2. Germline V gene data show CDR1 as SGHTA and CDR2 as FQGNSA. There are 17 residues in the CDR3. J gave up 0 bases and V 5 bases, and 13 bases lay outside the gene matches. In DNA, the CDR3 is TGTGCCAGCAGCGGGGGGGTGAACCGGCGAGTCTCCTACGAGCAGTACTTC. Translating gives CASSGGVNRRVSYEQYF.

The rearrangement uses TRBV14 and TRBJ1-1, with a weak D call TRBD1 (5 bases). From germline, CDR1 is SGHDN and CDR2 FVKESK. The CDR3 covers 13 residues. V lost 1 base and J lost 4, with 7 bases in between. As DNA, the CDR3 is TGTGCCAGCAGCCAAGCCGGGGGCACTGAAGCTTTCTTT. Translating it yields CASSQAGGTEAFF.

This clone was seen only once. This chain uses TRBV9 with TRBJ2-7; D remains unclear. The CDR3 loop spans 13 amino acids. CDR1 is SGDLS and CDR2 is YYNGEE in the germline V gene. Trimming took 3 bases from V and 3 from J, leaving 10 bases between them. DNA of the CDR3: TGTGCCAGCAGCGGGGCGCTTGGCTACGAGCAGTACTTC. It translates to CASSGALGYEQYF.

This rearrangement joins TRBV7-2 to TRBJ1-1; TRBD1 agrees at 9 bases. CDR1 and CDR2 (germline): SGHTA, FQGNSA. V shed 5 bases and J 4 bases; nucleotides not matched to a gene: 5. The length of the CDR3 is 14 residues. The CDR3, as DNA: TGTGCCAGCAGCCGGGACAGGGTTAGCACTGAAGCTTTCTTT. This translates into CASSRDRVSTEAFF.

The chain has TRBV7-2 and TRBJ2-5; TRBD2 agrees at 7 bases. Unmatched junction bases numbered 12, after V lost 5 bases and J lost 0 bases. The CDR3 has 17 residues. Germline CDR1 is SGHTA and CDR2 is FQGNSA. CDR3 amino acids: CASSRGSGGRNQETQYF. CDR3 DNA: TGTGCCAGCAGCCGGGGTTCGGGCGGGAGAAACCAAGAGACCCAGTACTTC.

The chain employs TRBV5-1 and TRBJ2-3; D is unresolved. The germline gives CDR1 SGHRS, CDR2 YFSETQ. Trimming took off 0 bases at V and 0 bases at J, with 11 bases between the two ends. This CDR3 spans 16 amino acids. The chain's CDR3 is CASSLGAASSTDTQYF. The CDR3 bases are TGCGCCAGCAGCTTGGGGGCAGCCTCTAGCACAGATACGCAGTATTTT.

The chain carries TRBV4-3 and TRBJ2-7, with 11 bases that match TRBD2. Germline CDR1 and CDR2: LGHNA and YSLEER. This CDR3 spans 15 amino acids. The J segment lost 6 bases and the V segment lost 0 bases, leaving 4 bases of the junction unmatched. The CDR3 coding sequence is TGCGCCAGCAGCCAAGATCGGCTAGCGGGAGGCGAGCAGTACTTC. It encodes CASSQDRLAGGEQYF.

The chain links TRBV11-2 to TRBJ1-4; D possibly corresponds to TRBD1 (5 bases). The CDR3 is 15 residues long. From germline, CDR1 is SGHAT and CDR2 FQNNGV. The V end lost 2 bases, the J end lost 6 bases, and 13 bases lay between the germline ends. The CDR3 DNA sequence: TGTGCCAGCAGCTTATCAGGCAGGGCGCATGAAAAACTGTTTTTT. Translation: CASSLSGRAHEKLFF.

The chain carries TRBV6-6 and TRBJ1-2; tentatively, D is TRBD1 (6 bases). The CDR3 loop spans 15 amino acids. Germline loops: CDR1 MNHNY, CDR2 SVGAGI (reference sequence). V was pared by 0 bases and J by 2 bases, with 10 bases between. In nucleotides, the CDR3 is TGTGCCAGCAGTTACTCGACAGGAGGAAACTATGGCTACACCTTC. Amino acid sequence: CASSYSTGGNYGYTF.

This chain links TRBV5-1 with TRBJ1-1; D may be TRBD1 (6 bases). Trimming cost V 4 bases and J 1 base, with 14 bases left between them. Germline V lookup: CDR1 SGHRS, CDR2 YFSETQ. The CDR3 sequence is 15 residues long. CDR3 sequence (DNA): TGCGCCAGCAGCCTCGGACAGCCGAGGAACACTGAAGCTTTCTTT. Amino acids: CASSLGQPRNTEAFF.

V usage is TRBV5-1 and J usage is TRBJ2-7, with 8 bases lining up with TRBD2. The CDR3 contains 15 residues. V was pared by 0 bases and J by 1 base, with 3 bases of the junction left unmatched. Germline CDR1 and CDR2: SGHRS and YFSETQ. The CDR3, as DNA: TGCGCCAGCAGCTTGGAAGCGGGAGCATCCTACGAGCAGTACTTC. Translation gives CASSLEAGASYEQYF.